The 12 T cell receptor beta chains reported below all come from one sample, sequenced in a study of T cell responses to AZD1222 COVID-19 vaccine. TCRdb keeps only in-frame clones here, not all; method: immunoSEQ multiplex PCR. Of about 67,000 clones detected, around 84% appear once; the ten largest clones hold less than 25%. Material: peripheral blood, obtained on day 0 of AZD1222 vaccination. All receptors come from an adult in good health.

This clone was seen just once. The chain carries TRBV13 and TRBJ1-1, with 7 nucleotides matching TRBD1. Germline V gives CDR1 PRHDT, CDR2 FYEKMQ (reference sequence). Germline trimming cut 1 base from V and 9 bases from J; bases unmatched to any gene: 5. There are 13 residues in the CDR3. CDR3 in amino acids: CASSLARGPQAFF. CDR3 in DNA: TGTGCCAGCAGCTTAGCAAGGGGGCCCCAAGCTTTCTTT.

The chain links TRBV19 to TRBJ2-3; D is perhaps TRBD2 (7 bases). Trimming took 7 bases from V and 1 from J, leaving 18 bases between them. Germline V gene data show CDR1 as LNHDA and CDR2 as SQIVND (reference sequence). CDR3 length: 16 residues. In nucleotides, the CDR3 is TGTGCCAGTACAAATCCCCGGGGGGCTGGCACAGATACGCAGTATTTT. It encodes CASTNPRGAGTDTQYF.

The chain is built from TRBV27 and TRBJ1-4; weak D call: TRBD1 (5 bases). Trimming cost V 6 bases and J 5 bases, with 13 bases left between them. This CDR3 contains 14 residues. Germline V gene sequence: CDR1 MNHEY, CDR2 SMNVEV (reference sequence). The CDR3 nucleotides read TGTGCCAGCAGATTTTCGGGGGAGAATGAAAAACTGTTTTTT. This codes for CASRFSGENEKLFF.

V is TRBV29-1 and J is TRBJ1-2, with a tentative D call TRBD1 (5 bases). CDR1 is SQVTM and CDR2 is ANQGSEA in the germline V gene. The CDR3 runs 12 residues. V lost 5 bases and J lost 8, with 15 bases in between. CDR3: CSVPGQGWGYTF. CDR3 sequence (DNA): TGCAGCGTTCCGGGGCAGGGATGGGGCTACACCTTC.

The rearrangement links TRBV20-1 to TRBJ2-7, with D uncertain. The V and J ends lost 4 bases and 6 bases respectively, with 7 bases between them. The CDR3 is made up of 10 amino acids. Per the germline V gene, CDR1 is DFQATT and CDR2 is SNEGSKA (reference sequence). The CDR3, as DNA: TGCAGTGCTATGGACGTCGAGCAGTACTTC. Residues: CSAMDVEQYF.

This clone was observed a single time. The chain recombines TRBV11-3 with TRBJ2-1; D tentatively fits TRBD1 or TRBD2 (6 bases each). CDR3 length: 14 residues. Per the germline V gene, CDR1 is SGHNT and CDR2 is YENEEA. Trimming removed 3 bases from V and 3 bases from J, with 9 bases in between. The CDR3 DNA follows: TGTGCCAGCAGCTTTAGGGGGGACTACAATGAGCAGTTCTTC. It yields the protein CASSFRGDYNEQFF. The complete variable domain, with remaining parts taken from reference TRBV11-3 and TRBJ2-1, reads EAGVVQSPRYKIIEKKQPVAFWCNPISGHNTLYWYLQNLGQGPELLIRYENEEAVDDSQLPKDRFSAERLKGVDSTLKIQPAELGDSAVYLCASSFRGDYNEQFFGPGTRLTVL.

This clone has only one observation. V is TRBV5-1 and J is TRBJ2-7; TRBD1 agrees at 7 bases. The germline V gene has CDR1 SGHRS and CDR2 YFSETQ. This CDR3 is 11 amino acids long. The V gene end was trimmed by 7 bases and the J gene end by 6 bases; junction bases not matched to a gene: 4. CDR3 sequence: CASRTGSEQYF. The CDR3 DNA is TGCGCCAGCCGGACAGGAAGCGAGCAGTACTTC. Looking up the rest from reference TRBV5-1 and TRBJ2-7 gives the full variable domain: KAGVTQTPRYLIKTRGQQVTLSCSPISGHRSVSWYQQTPGQGLQFLFEYFSETQRNKGNFPGRFSGRQFSNSRSEMNVSTLELGDSALYLCASRTGSEQYFGPGTRLTVT.

The CDR3 DNA reads as TGTGCCAGCAGCCAAGGAGCTTCACCCCTCCACTTT. It specifies CASSQGASPLHF. The gene calls are TRBV3-1 (or the pseudogene TRBV3-2) and TRBJ1-6; D gene uncertain. V shed 1 base and J shed 9 bases, with 4 bases lying between them. The CDR3 spans 12 residues. Germline-derived CDR1 and CDR2 are LGHDT and YNNKEL (reference sequence).

This chain links TRBV7-8 with TRBJ1-2, with 7 bases that match TRBD1. With V trimmed by 0 bases and J by 6 bases, 10 bases remained unmatched. The CDR3 spans 16 residues. Germline-derived CDR1 and CDR2 are SGHVS and FQNEAQ. CDR3 protein: CASSLASGTVYDGYTF. CDR3 sequence (DNA): TGTGCCAGCAGCTTAGCCTCCGGGACAGTTTATGATGGCTACACCTTC.

The CDR3 DNA reads TGTGCCAGCACTATGGGTGGGGCAACTAATGAAAAACTGTTTTTT. The encoded protein is CASTMGGATNEKLFF. The chain employs TRBV28 and TRBJ1-4; D is undetermined. V was shortened by 7 bases and J by 0 bases, with 12 bases between the two germline ends. The CDR3 sequence is 15 residues long. Germline lookup yields CDR1 MDHEN and CDR2 SYDVKM.

The chain has TRBV7-9 and TRBJ2-3, with a tentative D call TRBD2 (6 bases). The CDR3 is made up of 16 amino acids. The V gene's germline CDR1 is SEHNR and CDR2 FQNEAQ (reference sequence). V was trimmed by 5 bases and J by 2 bases, leaving 17 bases between them. The DNA for the CDR3 is TGTGCCAGCAGCCTCGGGGGATACCAGCACACAGATACGCAGTATTTT. Residues: CASSLGGYQHTDTQYF.

V usage is TRBV24-1 and J usage is TRBJ2-3; D is ambiguous. The CDR3 has 16 residues. V was trimmed by 3 bases and J by 3 bases, leaving 15 bases between them. Germline CDR1 reads KGHDR; CDR2 reads SFDVKD. CDR3 residues: CATSDPRVTVTDTQYF. Written as DNA, the CDR3 is TGTGCCACCAGTGATCCAAGAGTCACGGTGACAGATACGCAGTATTTT.